The clone carrying this TCR beta chain was counted at least ten times. Its antigen is unknown. CDR1 and CDR2 from the germline V gene are MNHEY and SVGAGI. CDR3 length: 12 amino acids. V shed 6 bases and J 8 bases; nucleotides not matched to a gene: 5. This entry comes from a study of CD8+CD57+ T cells in acquired aplastic anemia. On the study more broadly: Sorted CD4+ and CD8+ cell DNA averaged approximately 3.4 ug.

All patients picked for sequencing had shown, by flow cytometry, an expansion of CD8+CD57+ cells. Profiles of TCR beta VDJ and CDR3 were generated from a genomic DNA template. MiXCR, run by TCRdb on the reads, gives a single entry per CDR3 protein. The sample shows 200,000 or so distinct CDR3 sequences, 40% to 60% of them seen only once. Points from the study as a whole: Patients shared around 31 CD8+ CDR3 sequences with controls.

This chain links TRBV6-5 with TRBJ1-1, with TRBD1 identical over 8 bases. The source is a human donor with aplastic anemia. Sequencing was done on a sample of sorted CD4+, CD8+, or CD8+CD57+ T cells (not recorded which) from PBMCs. CDR3 amino acids: CASRPGTGEAFF. CDR3 nucleotide sequence: TGTGCCAGCAGGCCCGGGACAGGAGAAGCTTTCTTT.